This TCR beta chain was sequenced for a study of blood T cell repertoires in COVID-19. Looking at the study overall: The United States, Italy and Spain were the sources of the acute and convalescent COVID-19 samples.

All recovered Cohort 3 donors got two negative PCRs, got clearance, or saw symptom resolution. Sequencing was performed with immunoSEQ multiplex PCR; in TCRdb, only in-frame clones are kept and a portion is missing. Among about 220,000 clones listed, roughly four fifths were seen once. The germline V gene has CDR1 SGHTA and CDR2 FQGNSA. CDR3 length: 15 amino acids. Trimming removed 2 bases at V and 4 bases at J, with 13 bases between. The TCR originated in a man in his forties or fifties who had recovered from COVID-19. The chain joins TRBV7-2 to TRBJ2-3; D is possibly TRBD2 (6 bases). The specimen sequenced was PBMCs or T cells enriched from blood (not recorded which). The CDR3 DNA reads as TGTGCCAGCAGCTTATGGGCGGAGGGCCCAGATACGCAGTATTTT. Protein product: CASSLWAEGPDTQYF. The full variable domain, completed using reference TRBV7-2 and TRBJ2-3, is GAGVSQSPSNKVTEKGKDVELRCDPISGHTALYWYRQSLGQGLEFLIYFQGNSAPDKSGLPSDRFSAERTGGSVSTLTIQRTQQEDSAVYLCASSLWAEGPDTQYFGPGTRLTVL.